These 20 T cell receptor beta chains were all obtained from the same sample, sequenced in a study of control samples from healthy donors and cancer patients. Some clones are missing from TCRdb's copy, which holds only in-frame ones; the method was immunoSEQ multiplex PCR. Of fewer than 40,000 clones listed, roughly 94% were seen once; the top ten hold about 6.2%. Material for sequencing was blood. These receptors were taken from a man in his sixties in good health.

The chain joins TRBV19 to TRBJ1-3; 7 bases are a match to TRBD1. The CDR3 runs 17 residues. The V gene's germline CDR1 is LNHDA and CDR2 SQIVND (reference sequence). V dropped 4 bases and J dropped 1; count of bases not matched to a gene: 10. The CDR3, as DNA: TGTGCCAGTAGTACCTCCGACAGGGTACTATCTGGAAACACCATATATTTT. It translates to CASSTSDRVLSGNTIYF.

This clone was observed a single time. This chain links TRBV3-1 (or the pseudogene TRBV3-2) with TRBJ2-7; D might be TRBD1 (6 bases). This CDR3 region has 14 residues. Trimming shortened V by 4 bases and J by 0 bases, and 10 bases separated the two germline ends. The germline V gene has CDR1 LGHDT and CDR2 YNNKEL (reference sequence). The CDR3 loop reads CASSRDTSSYEQYF. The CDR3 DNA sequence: TGTGCCAGCAGCCGGGACACGAGCTCCTACGAGCAGTACTTC.

CDR3 loop: CASSGPLARAEQFF. Here the CDR3 DNA reads TGTGCCAGCAGTGGTCCTCTAGCGAGAGCTGAGCAGTTCTTC. J is TRBJ2-1 and V is TRBV2; TRBD2 might be the D (6 bases). The CDR3 spans 14 residues. Germline V gene lookup returns CDR1 SNHLY and CDR2 FYNNEI. V was trimmed by 4 bases and J by 9 bases, leaving 16 bases between them.

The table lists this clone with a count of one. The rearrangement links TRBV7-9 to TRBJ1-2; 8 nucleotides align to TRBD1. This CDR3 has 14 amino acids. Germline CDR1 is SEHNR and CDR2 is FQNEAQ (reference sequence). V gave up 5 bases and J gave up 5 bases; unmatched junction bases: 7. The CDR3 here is CASSATGGTYGYTF. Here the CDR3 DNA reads TGTGCCAGCAGCGCAACAGGGGGGACTTATGGCTACACCTTC.

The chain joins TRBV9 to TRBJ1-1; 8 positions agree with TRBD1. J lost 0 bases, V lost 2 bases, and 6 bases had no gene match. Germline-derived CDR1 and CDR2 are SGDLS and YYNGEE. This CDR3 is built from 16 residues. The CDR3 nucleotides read TGTGCCAGCAGCGTGCTTGGGACAGGAATGAACACTGAAGCTTTCTTT. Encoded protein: CASSVLGTGMNTEAFF.

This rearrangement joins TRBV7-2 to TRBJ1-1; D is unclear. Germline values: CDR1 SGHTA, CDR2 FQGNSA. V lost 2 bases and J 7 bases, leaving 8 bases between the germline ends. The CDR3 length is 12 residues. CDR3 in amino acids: CASSLTGNEAFF. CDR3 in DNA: TGTGCCAGCAGCTTAACGGGAAATGAAGCTTTCTTT.

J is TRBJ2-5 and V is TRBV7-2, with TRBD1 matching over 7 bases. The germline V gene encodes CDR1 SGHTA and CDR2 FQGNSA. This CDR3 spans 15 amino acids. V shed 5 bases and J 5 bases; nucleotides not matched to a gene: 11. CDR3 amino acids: CASSLRQGAIETQYF. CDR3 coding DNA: TGTGCCAGCAGCCTACGACAGGGAGCAATTGAGACCCAGTACTTC.

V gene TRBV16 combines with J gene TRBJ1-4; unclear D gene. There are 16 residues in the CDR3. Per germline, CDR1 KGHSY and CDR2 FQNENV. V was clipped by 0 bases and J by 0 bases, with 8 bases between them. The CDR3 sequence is CASSQSDGSTNEKLFF. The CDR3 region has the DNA TGTGCCAGCAGCCAATCTGACGGATCAACTAATGAAAAACTGTTTTTT. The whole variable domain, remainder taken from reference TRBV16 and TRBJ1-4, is GEEVAQTPKHLVRGEGQKAKLYCAPIKGHSYVFWYQQVLKNEFKFLISFQNENVFDETGMPKERFSAKCLPNSPCSLEIQATKLEDSAVYFCASSQSDGSTNEKLFFGSGTQLSVL.

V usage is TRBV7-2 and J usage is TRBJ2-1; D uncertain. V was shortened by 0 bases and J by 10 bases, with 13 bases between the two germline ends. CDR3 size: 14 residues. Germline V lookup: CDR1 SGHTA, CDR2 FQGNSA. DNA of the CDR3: TGTGCCAGCAGCTTAGCTAACTCTGTCAGCGAGCAGTTCTTC. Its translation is CASSLANSVSEQFF. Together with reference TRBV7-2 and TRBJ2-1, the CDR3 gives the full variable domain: GAGVSQSPSNKVTEKGKDVELRCDPISGHTALYWYRQSLGQGLEFLIYFQGNSAPDKSGLPSDRFSAERTGGSVSTLTIQRTQQEDSAVYLCASSLANSVSEQFFGPGTRLTVL.

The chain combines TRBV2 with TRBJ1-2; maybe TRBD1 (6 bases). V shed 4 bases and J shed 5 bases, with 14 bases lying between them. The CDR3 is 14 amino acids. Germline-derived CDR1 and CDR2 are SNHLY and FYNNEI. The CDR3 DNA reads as TGTGCCAGCAGTGTATTACAGGGAAGTTATGGCTACACCTTC. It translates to CASSVLQGSYGYTF.

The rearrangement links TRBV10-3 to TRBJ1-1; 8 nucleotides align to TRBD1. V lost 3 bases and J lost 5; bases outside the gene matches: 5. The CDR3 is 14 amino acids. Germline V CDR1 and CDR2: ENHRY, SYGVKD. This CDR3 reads CAISDPDRATEAFF. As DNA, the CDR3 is TGTGCCATCAGTGACCCGGACAGGGCGACTGAAGCTTTCTTT.

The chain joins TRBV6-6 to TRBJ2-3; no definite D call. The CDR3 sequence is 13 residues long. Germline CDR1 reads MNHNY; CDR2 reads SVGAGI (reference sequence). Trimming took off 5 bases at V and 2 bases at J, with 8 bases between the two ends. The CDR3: CASSGGSTDTQYF. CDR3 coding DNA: TGTGCCAGCAGTGGCGGTTCCACAGATACGCAGTATTTT.

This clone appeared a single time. In DNA, the CDR3 is TGTGCCAGCAGCTTGGTCGAATATCAGCCCCAGCATTTT. This sequence encodes CASSLVEYQPQHF. The chain couples TRBV5-8 to TRBJ1-5; D uncertain. With 0 bases removed from V and 5 bases from J, the gap between germline ends came to 6 bases. This CDR3 has 13 amino acids. Germline loops: CDR1 SGHTS, CDR2 YDEGEE.

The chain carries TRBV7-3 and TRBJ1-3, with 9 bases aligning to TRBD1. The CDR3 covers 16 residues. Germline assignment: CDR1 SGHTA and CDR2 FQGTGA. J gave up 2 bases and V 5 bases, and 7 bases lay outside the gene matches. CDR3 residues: CASSLGQGSAGNTIYF. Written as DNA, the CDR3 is TGTGCCAGCAGCCTGGGACAGGGATCCGCTGGAAACACCATATATTTT. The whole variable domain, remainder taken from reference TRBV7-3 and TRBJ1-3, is GAGVSQTPSNKVTEKGKYVELRCDPISGHTALYWYRQSLGQGPEFLIYFQGTGAADDSGLPNDRFFAVRPEGSVSTLKIQRTERGDSAVYLCASSLGQGSAGNTIYFGEGSWLTVV.

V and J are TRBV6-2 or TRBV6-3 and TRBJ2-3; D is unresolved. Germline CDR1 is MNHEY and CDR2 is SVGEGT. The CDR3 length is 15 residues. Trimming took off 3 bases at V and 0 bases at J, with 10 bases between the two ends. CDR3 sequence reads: CASSYLGSSTDTQYF. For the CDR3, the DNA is TGTGCCAGCAGTTATCTCGGCAGCAGCACAGATACGCAGTATTTT.

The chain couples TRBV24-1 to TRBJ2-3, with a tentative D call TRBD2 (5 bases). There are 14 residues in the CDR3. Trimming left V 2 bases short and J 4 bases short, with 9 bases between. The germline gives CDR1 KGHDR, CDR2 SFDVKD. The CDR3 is CATSDSGKPDTQYF. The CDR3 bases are TGTGCCACCAGTGATTCGGGGAAGCCAGATACGCAGTATTTT.

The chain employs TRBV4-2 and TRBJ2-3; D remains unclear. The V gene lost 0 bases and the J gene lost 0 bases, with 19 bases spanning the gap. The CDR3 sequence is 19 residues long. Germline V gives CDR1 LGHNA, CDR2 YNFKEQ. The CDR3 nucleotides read TGTGCCAGCAGCCAAGAACCCACTCCTGACACTATTAGCACAGATACGCAGTATTTT. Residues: CASSQEPTPDTISTDTQYF.

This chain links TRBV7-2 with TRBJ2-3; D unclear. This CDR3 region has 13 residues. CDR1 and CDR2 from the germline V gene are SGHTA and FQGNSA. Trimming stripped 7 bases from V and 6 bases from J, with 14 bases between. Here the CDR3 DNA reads TGTGCCAGCAATCGTAGGGAAGCTGATACGCAGTATTTT. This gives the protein CASNRREADTQYF.

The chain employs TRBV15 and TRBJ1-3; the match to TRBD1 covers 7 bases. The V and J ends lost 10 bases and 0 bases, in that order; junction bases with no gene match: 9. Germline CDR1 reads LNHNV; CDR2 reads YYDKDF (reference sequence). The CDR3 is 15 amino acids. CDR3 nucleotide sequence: TGTGCCAGCGCCTCTGACAGGGCCTCTGGAAACACCATATATTTT. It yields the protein CASASDRASGNTIYF.

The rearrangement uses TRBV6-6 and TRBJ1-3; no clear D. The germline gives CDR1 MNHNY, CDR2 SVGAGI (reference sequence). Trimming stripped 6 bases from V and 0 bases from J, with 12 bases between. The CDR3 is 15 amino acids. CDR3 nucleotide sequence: TGTGCCAGCAGCCGCGCTGGGAGCTCTGGAAACACCATATATTTT. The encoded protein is CASSRAGSSGNTIYF.